This TCR beta chain is from a study of OX40 agonist ivuxolimab in advanced cancers. Germline loops: CDR1 SGHVS, CDR2 FNYEAQ. CDR3 length equals 17 residues. Losses at the gene ends were 3 bases for V and 3 bases for J; bases not matched to a gene: 6. Produced via immunoSEQ multiplex PCR; TCRdb's table is partial and in-frame only. The sample gives about 22,000 clones, around 84% of which show up once; about 32% is in the top ten. This clone was seen only a few times. This chain uses TRBV7-6 with TRBJ2-2; 11 nucleotides agree with TRBD2. This sequence originates from an adult with an advanced solid tumor such as melanoma, head and neck, liver or kidney cancer. The source material was CD4+ or CD8+ T cells sorted from blood, sampled in a trial of the OX40 agonist ivuxolimab. CDR3 sequence reads: CASSFTGTSGYTGELFF. CDR3 nucleotide sequence: TGTGCCAGCAGCTTCACCGGGACTAGCGGCTACACCGGGGAGCTGTTTTTT.